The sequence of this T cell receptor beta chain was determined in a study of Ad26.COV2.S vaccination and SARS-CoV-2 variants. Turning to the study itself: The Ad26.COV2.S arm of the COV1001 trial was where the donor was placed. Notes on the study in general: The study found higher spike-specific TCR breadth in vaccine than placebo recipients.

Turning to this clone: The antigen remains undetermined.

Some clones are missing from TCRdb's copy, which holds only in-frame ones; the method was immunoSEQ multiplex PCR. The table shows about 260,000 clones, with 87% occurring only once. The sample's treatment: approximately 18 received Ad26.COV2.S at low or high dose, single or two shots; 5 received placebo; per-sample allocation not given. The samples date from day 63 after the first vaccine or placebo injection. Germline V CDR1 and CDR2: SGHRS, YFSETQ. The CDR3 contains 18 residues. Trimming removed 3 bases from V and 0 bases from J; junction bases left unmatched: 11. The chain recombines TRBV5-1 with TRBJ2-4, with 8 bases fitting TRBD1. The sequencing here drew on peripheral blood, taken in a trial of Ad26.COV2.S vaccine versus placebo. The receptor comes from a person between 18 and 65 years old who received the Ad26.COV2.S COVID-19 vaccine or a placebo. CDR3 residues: CASSSGQGKAGAKNIQYF. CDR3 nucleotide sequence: TGCGCCAGCAGCTCAGGACAGGGTAAGGCTGGAGCCAAAAACATTCAGTACTTC.